These T cell receptor beta chains were read from a single sample in a study of shared clonotypes between healthy human individuals. Data came from immunoSEQ multiplex PCR; TCRdb stores just in-frame clones and leaves some out. The sample contains some 1 million clones, under 80% of which appear only once. The sequencing input was memory CD4+ T cells sorted from blood. All receptors derive from a man younger than 35 in good health. The CDR3 runs from the conserved cysteine through the conserved F or W. The D gene is left open where the match is weak. Clone size appears in some rows only: once, few, many, or a class for an expanded clone.

size	J	V	D	DNA	CDR3
-	TRBJ2-7	TRBV7-9	-	TGTGCCAGCAGCTTAGCGCTCCTCAAACAGGGCTCCTACGAGCAGTACTTC	CASSLALLKQGSYEQYF
-	TRBJ2-3	TRBV7-9	TRBD2	TGTGCCAGCAGCTTAACTAGCGGGAAGGATACGCAGTATTTT	CASSLTSGKDTQYF
few	TRBJ2-1	TRBV18	-	TGTGCCAGCTCACTAGAGAGGAATGAGCAGTTCTTC	CASSLERNEQFF
-	TRBJ2-7	TRBV14	TRBD2	TGTGCCAGCAGCTCCCGGGGGGGTACCACACTCTACGAGCAGTACTTC	CASSSRGGTTLYEQYF
-	TRBJ2-7	TRBV7-2	-	TGTGCCAGCAGCTCACAGGGAGGGCTTATCCACGAGCAGTACTTC	CASSSQGGLIHEQYF
-	TRBJ2-7	TRBV19	-	TGTGCCAGTAGTATTGGGGGAAAGACCTACGAGCAGTACTTC	CASSIGGKTYEQYF
-	TRBJ1-2	TRBV18	-	TGTGCCAGCTCACAGGGGTCGGACTATGGCTACACCTTC	CASSQGSDYGYTF
-	TRBJ1-3	TRBV5-1	-	TGCGCCAGCAGTCTCGCAGGGACTGGAAACACCATATATTTT	CASSLAGTGNTIYF
-	TRBJ2-7	TRBV2	-	TGTGCCAGCAGTGTCGGGGGGCAGGGCCAGTACTTC	CASSVGGQGQYF
-	TRBJ2-1	TRBV18	-	TGTGCCAGCTCACCACCGGTTTCCGGGATCTCCTACAATGAGCAGTTCTTC	CASSPPVSGISYNEQFF
-	TRBJ1-2	TRBV30	-	TGTGCCTGGATTGGAAGGGGGGTTGGTTACGGCTACACCTTC	CAWIGRGVGYGYTF
once	TRBJ1-5	TRBV7-2	-	TGTGCCAGCAGCTTAGTGGCGGCGGGCAATCAGCCCCAGCATTTT	CASSLVAAGNQPQHF
few	TRBJ1-5	TRBV5-6	-	TGTGCCAGCAGCTTGACAGGCAATCAGCCCCAGCATTTT	CASSLTGNQPQHF
-	TRBJ2-4	TRBV11-2	TRBD1	TGTGCCAGCAGCCCCGGACAGGGGGCGGGAAACATTCAGTACTTC	CASSPGQGAGNIQYF
-	TRBJ1-1	TRBV25-1	-	TGTGCCAGCAGTGACTCCCCCGGGGCGTACACTGAAGCTTTCTTT	CASSDSPGAYTEAFF
-	TRBJ1-6	TRBV6-1	-	TGTGCCAGCAGTGAGCAGGGGAACTCCTATAATTCACCCCTCCACTTT	CASSEQGNSYNSPLHF
-	TRBJ2-7	TRBV19	-	TGTGCCAGTAGTGATGACAGGTCTACCTACGAGCAGTACTTC	CASSDDRSTYEQYF
-	TRBJ1-4	TRBV6-5	-	TGTGCCAGCAGCTTGGGGGTGGCTAATGAAAAACTGTTTTTT	CASSLGVANEKLFF
once	TRBJ1-4	TRBV6-5	-	TGTGCCAGCAGTTACTCAGGGCCTCGGAATGAAAAACTGTTTTTT	CASSYSGPRNEKLFF
-	TRBJ2-7	TRBV29-1	-	TGCAGCGTTGAAAGCCAGGGGACCTACGAGCAGTACTTC	CSVESQGTYEQYF
-	TRBJ2-3	TRBV15	-	TGTGCCACCAGTCCACAGGGTACCACAGATACGCAGTATTTT	CATSPQGTTDTQYF
-	TRBJ2-2	TRBV19	TRBD2	TGTGCCAGTAGTATTAGCGGGAGGAACACCGGGGAGCTGTTTTTT	CASSISGRNTGELFF
-	TRBJ1-1	TRBV10-3	-	TGTGCCATCAGTGAGTCTGGGAAGAACACTGAAGCTTTCTTT	CAISESGKNTEAFF
-	TRBJ2-5	TRBV25-1	-	TGTGCCAGCAGCCCTGGTTCGTTTTCAGGCCGCGGAGAGACCCAGTACTTC	CASSPGSFSGRGETQYF
-	TRBJ2-5	TRBV7-9	-	TGTGCCAGCAGCTTAGAGGGGGTAGGGACCCAGTACTTC	CASSLEGVGTQYF
-	TRBJ2-1	TRBV6-5	-	TGTGCCAGCAGGATATACAATGAGCAGTTCTTC	CASRIYNEQFF
-	TRBJ1-4	TRBV30	TRBD1	TGTGCCTGGAGTGTACGAGACAGGGTGAATGAAAAACTGTTTTTT	CAWSVRDRVNEKLFF
-	TRBJ1-6	TRBV19	-	TGTGCCAGCCGGTCAGCGAATTCACCCCTCCACTTT	CASRSANSPLHF
-	TRBJ2-2	TRBV5-6	TRBD2	TGTGCCAGCAGCTCACTAGCGGGGGTCTCGAACACCGGGGAGCTGTTTTTT	CASSSLAGVSNTGELFF
few	TRBJ1-6	TRBV2	-	TGTGCCAGCTTGACAGATAATTCACCCCTCCACTTT	CASLTDNSPLHF
few	TRBJ2-3	TRBV11-3	-	TGTGCCAGCAGCCCACAAGCGAGCACAGATACGCAGTATTTT	CASSPQASTDTQYF
few	TRBJ2-7	TRBV6-5	-	TGTGCCAGCCGCTCAGGTGCCGAGGCTGGCGAGCAGTACTTC	CASRSGAEAGEQYF
once	TRBJ1-3	TRBV5-1	-	TGCGCCAGCAGCTCCGGAAACACCATATATTTT	CASSSGNTIYF
-	TRBJ1-2	TRBV6-5	-	TGTGCCAGCAGTTACAGGGACACAGGCCACTATGGCTACACCTTC	CASSYRDTGHYGYTF
-	TRBJ2-2	TRBV10-3	TRBD1	TGTGCCATCAGTGAGTCCGGGACAGCCACCGGGGAGCTGTTTTTT	CAISESGTATGELFF
many	TRBJ1-1	TRBV19	-	TGTGCCAGTAGTATCATGGGTTCCCGCACTGAAGCTTTCTTT	CASSIMGSRTEAFF
once	TRBJ2-3	TRBV7-2	TRBD2	TGTGCCAGCAGCTTATCGGGGACTAGCGGAGATACGCAGTATTTT	CASSLSGTSGDTQYF
-	TRBJ1-4	TRBV5-5	-	TGTGCCAGCAGCTTGGGAGGGGTTTTGGGTGAAAAACTGTTTTTT	CASSLGGVLGEKLFF
-	TRBJ2-3	TRBV30	TRBD2	TGTGCCTGGAGTCCGTTACTAGCGGGCACAGATACGCAGTATTTT	CAWSPLLAGTDTQYF
once	TRBJ1-5	TRBV6-5	-	TGTGCCAGCAGATCCGACAACCGCAATCAGCCCCAGCATTTT	CASRSDNRNQPQHF
many	TRBJ2-1	TRBV9	TRBD2	TGTGCCAGCAGCGTAGGAGGCGGGGGCTCCTACAATGAGCAGTTCTTC	CASSVGGGGSYNEQFF
-	TRBJ2-2	TRBV10-3	-	TGTGCCATCAGTGAGTCAGGAGGACCTTCGACCGGGGAGCTGTTTTTT	CAISESGGPSTGELFF
-	TRBJ1-2	TRBV19	-	TGTGCCAGTACCGAGGGGAGGAGCGGGAATGGCTACACCTTC	CASTEGRSGNGYTF
-	TRBJ2-5	TRBV7-2	TRBD2	TGTGCCAGCAGCTCCCTCAGCGGGAGGTTCGGGGAGACCCAGTACTTC	CASSSLSGRFGETQYF
-	TRBJ1-5	TRBV19	TRBD1	TGTGCCAGTAGTATGGACAGGGACAGCAATCAGCCCCAGCATTTT	CASSMDRDSNQPQHF
-	TRBJ2-1	TRBV6-5	TRBD1	TGTGCCAGCAGTCGGACAGGGTACAATGAGCAGTTCTTC	CASSRTGYNEQFF
-	TRBJ2-7	TRBV7-9	-	TGTGCCAGCAGCTCCCAGGGGGGAATATTCTCCGAGCAGTACTTC	CASSSQGGIFSEQYF
once	TRBJ1-3	TRBV11-3	TRBD1	TGTGCCAGCAGCTTAGATCCGGGGGACAGCGAACACTCTGGAAACACCATATATTTT	CASSLDPGDSEHSGNTIYF
-	TRBJ1-6	TRBV11-2	TRBD1	TGTGCCAGCAGCCGGGGGGGACAGAATAATTCACCCCTCCACTTT	CASSRGGQNNSPLHF